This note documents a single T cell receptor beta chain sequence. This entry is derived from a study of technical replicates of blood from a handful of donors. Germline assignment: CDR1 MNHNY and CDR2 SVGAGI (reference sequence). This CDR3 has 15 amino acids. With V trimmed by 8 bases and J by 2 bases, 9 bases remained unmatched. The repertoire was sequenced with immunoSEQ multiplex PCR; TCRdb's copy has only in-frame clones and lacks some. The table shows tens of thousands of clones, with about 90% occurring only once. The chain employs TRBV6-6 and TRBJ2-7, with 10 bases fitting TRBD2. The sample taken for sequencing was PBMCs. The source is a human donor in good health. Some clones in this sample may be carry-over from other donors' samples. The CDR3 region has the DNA TGTGCCAGCGAGGAGAGAGCGGGGGGGACCTACGAGCAGTACTTC. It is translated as CASEERAGGTYEQYF.